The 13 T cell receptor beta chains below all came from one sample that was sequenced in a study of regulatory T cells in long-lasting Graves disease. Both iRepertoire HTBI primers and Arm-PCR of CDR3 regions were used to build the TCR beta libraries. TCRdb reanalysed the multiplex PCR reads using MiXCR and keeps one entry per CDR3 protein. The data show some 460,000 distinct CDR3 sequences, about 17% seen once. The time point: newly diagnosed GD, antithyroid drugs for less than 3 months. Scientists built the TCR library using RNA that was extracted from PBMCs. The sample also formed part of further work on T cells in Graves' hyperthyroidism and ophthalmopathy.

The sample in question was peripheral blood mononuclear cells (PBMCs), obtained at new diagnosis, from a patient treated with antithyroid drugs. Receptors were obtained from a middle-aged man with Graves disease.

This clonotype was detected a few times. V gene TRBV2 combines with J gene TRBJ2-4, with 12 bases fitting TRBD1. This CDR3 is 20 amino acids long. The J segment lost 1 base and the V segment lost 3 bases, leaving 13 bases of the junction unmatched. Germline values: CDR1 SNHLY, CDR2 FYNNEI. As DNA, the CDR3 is TGTGCCAGCAGTGAGGGACCGGGACAGGGGGCCCTCGGGGCCAAAAACATTCAGTACTTC. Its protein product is CASSEGPGQGALGAKNIQYF.

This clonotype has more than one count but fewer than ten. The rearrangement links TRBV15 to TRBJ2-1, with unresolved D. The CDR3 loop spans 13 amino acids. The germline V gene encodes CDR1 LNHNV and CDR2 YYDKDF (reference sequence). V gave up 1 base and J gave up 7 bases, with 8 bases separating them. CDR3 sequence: CATSRGLGNEQFF. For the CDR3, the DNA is TGTGCCACCAGCAGAGGCCTTGGGAATGAGCAGTTCTTC.

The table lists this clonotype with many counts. Here the CDR3 DNA reads TGCGCCAGCAGCACCTCCGGGACAGGGGTCCGGGAGCAGTACTTC. This encodes CASSTSGTGVREQYF. The J gene is TRBJ2-7, the V gene TRBV5-1; 10 bases map to TRBD1. The CDR3 spans 15 residues. Germline CDR1 reads SGHRS; CDR2 reads YFSETQ. V trimming: 4 bases; J trimming: 7 bases; junction bases outside the gene matches: 11.

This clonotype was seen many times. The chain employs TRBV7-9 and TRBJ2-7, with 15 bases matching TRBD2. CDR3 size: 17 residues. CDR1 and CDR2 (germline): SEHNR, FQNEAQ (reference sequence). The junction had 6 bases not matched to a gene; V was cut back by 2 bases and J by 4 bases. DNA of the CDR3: TGTGCCAGCAGCTTAATTCCCGGGACTAGCGGGAGGTACGAGCAGTACTTC. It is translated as CASSLIPGTSGRYEQYF.

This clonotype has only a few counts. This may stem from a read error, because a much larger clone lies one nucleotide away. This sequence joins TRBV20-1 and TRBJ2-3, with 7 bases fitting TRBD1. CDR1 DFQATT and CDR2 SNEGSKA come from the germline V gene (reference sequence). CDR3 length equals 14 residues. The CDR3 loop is CSARARGLTDSQYF. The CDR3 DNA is TGCAGTGCTAGAGCCAGGGGGTTGACAGATTCGCAGTATTTT.

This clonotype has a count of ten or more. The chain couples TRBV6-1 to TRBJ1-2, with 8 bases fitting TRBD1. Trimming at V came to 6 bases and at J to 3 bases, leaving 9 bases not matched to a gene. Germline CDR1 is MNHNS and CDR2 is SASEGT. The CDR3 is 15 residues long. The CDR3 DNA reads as TGTGCCAGCAGCCCCAGGGGGCGCGGAGACTATGGCTACACCTTC. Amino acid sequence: CASSPRGRGDYGYTF.

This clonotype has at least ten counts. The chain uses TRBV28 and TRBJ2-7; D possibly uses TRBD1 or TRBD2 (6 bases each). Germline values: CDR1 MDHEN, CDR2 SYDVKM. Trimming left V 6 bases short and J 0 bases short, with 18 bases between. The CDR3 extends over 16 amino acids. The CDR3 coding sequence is TGTGCCAGCAGCTCTAGGAACGGGGGCGCCTCCTACGAGCAGTACTTC. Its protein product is CASSSRNGGASYEQYF.

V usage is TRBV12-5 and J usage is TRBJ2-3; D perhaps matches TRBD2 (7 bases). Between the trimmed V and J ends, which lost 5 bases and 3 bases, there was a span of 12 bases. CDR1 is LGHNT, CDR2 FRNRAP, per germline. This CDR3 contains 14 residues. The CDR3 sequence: CASGRGGRTDTQYF. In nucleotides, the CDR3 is TGTGCTAGTGGTAGGGGGGGGCGAACAGATACGCAGTATTTT.

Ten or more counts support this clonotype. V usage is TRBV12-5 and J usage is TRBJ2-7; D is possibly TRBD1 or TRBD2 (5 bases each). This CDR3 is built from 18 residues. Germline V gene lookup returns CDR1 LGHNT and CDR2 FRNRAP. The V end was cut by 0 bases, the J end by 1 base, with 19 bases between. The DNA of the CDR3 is TGTGCTAGTGGTTTGGTACGACCTTTGCTCGGGGCTTCCTACGAGCAGTACTTC. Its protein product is CASGLVRPLLGASYEQYF.

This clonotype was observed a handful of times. The CDR3 DNA reads TGTGCCATCAGTGATCGGACAGGGGCGGAGACCCAGTACTTC. Translation: CAISDRTGAETQYF. This chain connects TRBV10-3 to TRBJ2-5, with 9 nucleotides matching TRBD1. The germline V gene encodes CDR1 ENHRY and CDR2 SYGVKD. The length of the CDR3 is 14 residues. V was pared by 3 bases and J by 5 bases, with 4 bases of the junction left unmatched.

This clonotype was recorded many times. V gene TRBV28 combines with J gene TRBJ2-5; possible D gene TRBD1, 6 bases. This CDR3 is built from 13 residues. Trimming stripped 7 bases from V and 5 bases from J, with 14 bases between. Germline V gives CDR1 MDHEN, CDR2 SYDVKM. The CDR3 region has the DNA TGTGCCAGCATTGGGGGCGGGTCGGAGACCCAGTACTTC. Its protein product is CASIGGGSETQYF.

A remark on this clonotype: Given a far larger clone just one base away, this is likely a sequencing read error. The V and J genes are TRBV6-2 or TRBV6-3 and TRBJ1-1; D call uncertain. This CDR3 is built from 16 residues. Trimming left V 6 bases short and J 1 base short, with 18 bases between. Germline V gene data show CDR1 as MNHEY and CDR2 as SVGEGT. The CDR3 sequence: CASRALTRIGNTEAFF. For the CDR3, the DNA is TGTGCCAGCAGAGCCCTTACAAGGATAGGGAACACTGAAGCTTTCTTT.

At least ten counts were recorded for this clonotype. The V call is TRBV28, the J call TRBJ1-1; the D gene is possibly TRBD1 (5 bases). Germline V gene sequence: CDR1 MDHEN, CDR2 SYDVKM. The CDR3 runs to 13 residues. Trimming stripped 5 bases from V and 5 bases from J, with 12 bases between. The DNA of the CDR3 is TGTGCCAGCAGTGGATTAAAGGGGACTGAAGCTTTCTTT. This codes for CASSGLKGTEAFF. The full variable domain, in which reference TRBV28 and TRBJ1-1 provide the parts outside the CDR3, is DVKVTQSSRYLVKRTGEKVFLECVQDMDHENMFWYRQDPGLGLRLIYFSYDVKMKEKGDIPEGYSVSREKKERFSLILESASTNQTSMYLCASSGLKGTEAFFGQGTRLTVV.